This T cell receptor beta chain was sequenced during a study of blood T cell repertoires in COVID-19. At the level of the study: COVID-19 samples from acute and convalescent phases originated in the United States, Italy and Spain. PBMCs, B-cell-depleted T cells, or T cells provided the cDNA or gDNA that made up the material.

V was trimmed by 2 bases and J by 4 bases, leaving 9 bases between them. The CDR3 runs to 14 residues. Germline CDR1 LGHDT, CDR2 YNNKEL (reference sequence). Authors' processing steps: Scientists estimated how many nucleated cells there were by amplifying reference gene primers. The method was immunoSEQ multiplex PCR; TCRdb's version includes in-frame clones alone and lacks a portion of them. That table gives V, J and clone size, and the DNA gave D and trimming. The data hold roughly 190,000 clones, with 84% observed a single time. Seattle participants joined during active infection and were tracked over time.

The clonotype comes from a woman in her seventies with COVID-19, enrolled during active disease. V and J are TRBV3-1 (or the pseudogene TRBV3-2) and TRBJ1-5; TRBD1 might be the D (6 bases). Input material: peripheral blood. The CDR3 protein is CASSQRTANQPQHF. The CDR3 DNA sequence: TGTGCCAGCAGCCAACGGACAGCTAATCAGCCCCAGCATTTT.